This TCR beta chain derives from a study of shared clonotypes between healthy human individuals. Only in-frame clones appear in the TCRdb table, and some are missing; sequencing was by immunoSEQ multiplex PCR. The sample comprises roughly 2,000,000 clones, just over 90% of which are singletons, and about 1.7% rests with the top ten. CDR3 size: 14 residues. Germline-derived CDR1 and CDR2 are SGHRS and YFSETQ. V lost 2 bases, J lost 2 bases, and 4 bases stayed unmatched. Naive-designated CD8 cells lacked CD45RO, were positively enriched for CCR7, and omitted terminally differentiated effector memory CD45RA+ cells. As to this clone: The same CDR3 arises from other DNA sequences in this sample as well.

The source is a man aged 18 to 29 in good health. Some clones in this sample may be carry-over from other donors' samples. The chain links TRBV5-1 to TRBJ2-7, with 7 positions matching TRBD1. Sequenced: naive CD8+ T cells from PBMCs. CDR3 loop: CASSFGTDTYEQYF. In nucleotides, the CDR3 is TGCGCCAGCAGCTTTGGGACAGATACCTACGAGCAGTACTTC.